This T cell receptor (beta chain) emerged from a study of beta chain features in type 1 diabetes. What was sequenced were expressed TCRB transcripts, since all of the isolated RNA had been reverse transcribed. TCRdb's copy holds only in-frame clones and misses some; the assay was immunoSEQ multiplex PCR. The sample lists roughly 450,000 clones; approximately 14% were seen once. Deletions cut 0 bases from V and 2 bases from J, with 10 bases between. From germline, CDR1 is GTSNPN and CDR2 SVGIG (reference sequence). The CDR3 extends over 14 amino acids. The clonotype was recovered from a man aged 25-45 years in good health. The sample taken for sequencing was naive CD4+ T cells from blood. The chain has TRBV30 and TRBJ2-5; D may be TRBD1 (5 bases). The CDR3 loop reads CAWSVRRAQETQYF. CDR3 bases: TGTGCCTGGAGTGTACGCAGGGCACAAGAGACCCAGTACTTC.